This T cell receptor beta chain was sequenced in a study of cytomegalovirus exposure and HLA in healthy donors. General study points: It was likely that a cluster of highly shared sequence variants was a sequencing artifact.

60 Vbeta and 13 Jbeta primers were used in PCR. Some clones are missing from TCRdb's copy, which holds only in-frame ones; the method was immunoSEQ multiplex PCR. The repertoire holds 150,000 to 200,000 clones, with less than 85% as singletons. Germline-derived CDR1 and CDR2 are LNHDA and SQIVND (reference sequence). Trimming at V came to 11 bases and at J to 5 bases, leaving 11 bases not matched to a gene. CDR3 length equals 14 residues. Points on this clone: The antigen is not known.

The sample was PBMCs. This receptor was identified in a man aged 40-50 years in good health and CMV-seronegative. This chain uses TRBV19 with TRBJ2-2; 7 positions agree with TRBD1. The CDR3 DNA sequence: TGTGCCCTAGGGGGCGACAGTAGGACCGGGGAGCTGTTTTTT. This codes for CALGGDSRTGELFF.